What follows are 8 T cell receptor beta chains derived from one specimen sequenced in a study of shared clonotypes between healthy human individuals. Some clones are missing from TCRdb's copy, which holds only in-frame ones; the method was immunoSEQ multiplex PCR. The table has about 2 million clones, 90% to 95% seen once; the top ten hold about 0.13%. What was sequenced was naive CD4+ T cells sorted from blood. Subset noted: CD45RA+ positively selected. The receptor source for this set is a man aged 18 to 35 in good health.

In its sample, this clone was seen once. The CDR3 reads CASSLGRAGGLNEQFF. For the CDR3, the DNA is TGTGCCAGCAGCTTAGGACGGGCAGGGGGCCTCAATGAGCAGTTCTTC. The chain uses TRBV7-9 and TRBJ2-1, with 8 bases aligning to TRBD1. Unmatched junction bases numbered 8, after V lost 1 base and J lost 6 bases. This CDR3 has 16 residues. CDR1 and CDR2 (germline): SEHNR, FQNEAQ (reference sequence).

In its sample, this clone was seen once. The DNA for the CDR3 is TGTGCCTGGAGTGTATCGAGGGGGCGGAACACTGAAGCTTTCTTT. Translating gives CAWSVSRGRNTEAFF. The chain is built from TRBV30 and TRBJ1-1, with 7 positions matching TRBD1. The junction had 5 bases not matched to a gene; V was cut back by 0 bases and J by 1 base. The V gene's germline CDR1 is GTSNPN and CDR2 SVGIG (reference sequence). CDR3 size: 15 residues.

The CDR3 region is CASSRTNTGELFF. The CDR3 DNA reads as TGTGCCAGCAGTCGGACAAACACCGGGGAGCTGTTTTTT. This rearrangement joins TRBV27 to TRBJ2-2; TRBD1 is a possible D gene (5 bases). Trimming cost V 5 bases and J 2 bases, with 6 bases left between them. The CDR3 is made up of 13 amino acids. Germline V gene lookup returns CDR1 MNHEY and CDR2 SMNVEV (reference sequence).

The chain carries TRBV7-2 and TRBJ1-2; 7 bases are a match to TRBD1. The germline CDR1 and CDR2 sequences are SGHTA and FQGNSA. V was pared by 3 bases and J by 4 bases, with 8 bases of the junction left unmatched. There are 15 residues in the CDR3. The CDR3 sequence is CASSLGRGRGYGYTF. CDR3 in DNA: TGTGCCAGCAGCTTGGGGAGGGGGCGCGGCTATGGCTACACCTTC.

The chain combines TRBV28 with TRBJ1-1, with 7 bases aligning to TRBD1. The germline gives CDR1 MDHEN, CDR2 SYDVKM. Trimming cost V 6 bases and J 11 bases; bases outside gene matches: 15. The CDR3 extends over 14 amino acids. Written as DNA, the CDR3 is TGTGCCAGCAGAGAGCAGGGGGGCCGGGAGCGCGCTTTCTTT. It yields the protein CASREQGGRERAFF.

The gene calls are TRBV5-4 and TRBJ2-7; TRBD2 agrees at 11 bases. The CDR3 runs to 16 residues. Unmatched junction bases numbered 8, after V lost 4 bases and J lost 2 bases. CDR1 is SGHNT and CDR2 is YYREEE in the germline V gene (reference sequence). In DNA, the CDR3 is TGTGCCAGCAGCCCAGGACTAGCGGGCTTTACCTACGAGCAGTACTTC. Protein: CASSPGLAGFTYEQYF. The whole variable domain, remainder taken from reference TRBV5-4 and TRBJ2-7, is ETGVTQSPTHLIKTRGQQVTLRCSSQSGHNTVSWYQQALGQGPQFIFQYYREEENGRGNFPPRFSGLQFPNYSSELNVNALELDDSALYLCASSPGLAGFTYEQYFGPGTRLTVT.

The chain recombines TRBV30 with TRBJ2-5; D is ambiguous. Germline-derived CDR1 and CDR2 are GTSNPN and SVGIG (reference sequence). This CDR3 region has 15 residues. V lost 1 base to trimming and J lost 5 bases, with 17 bases between them. The CDR3 DNA reads TGTGCCTGGAGTGAAGGGCAGGCCGATTCGGAGACCCAGTACTTC. Its translation: CAWSEGQADSETQYF.

The chain recombines TRBV19 with TRBJ1-6; a possible D gene is TRBD1 (6 bases). The CDR3 consists of 15 residues. Germline CDR1 is LNHDA and CDR2 is SQIVND (reference sequence). V was shortened by 7 bases and J by 5 bases, with 15 bases between the two germline ends. CDR3 loop: CASTPGDNHNSPLHF. CDR3 coding DNA: TGTGCCAGTACCCCTGGGGACAACCATAATTCACCCCTCCACTTT.